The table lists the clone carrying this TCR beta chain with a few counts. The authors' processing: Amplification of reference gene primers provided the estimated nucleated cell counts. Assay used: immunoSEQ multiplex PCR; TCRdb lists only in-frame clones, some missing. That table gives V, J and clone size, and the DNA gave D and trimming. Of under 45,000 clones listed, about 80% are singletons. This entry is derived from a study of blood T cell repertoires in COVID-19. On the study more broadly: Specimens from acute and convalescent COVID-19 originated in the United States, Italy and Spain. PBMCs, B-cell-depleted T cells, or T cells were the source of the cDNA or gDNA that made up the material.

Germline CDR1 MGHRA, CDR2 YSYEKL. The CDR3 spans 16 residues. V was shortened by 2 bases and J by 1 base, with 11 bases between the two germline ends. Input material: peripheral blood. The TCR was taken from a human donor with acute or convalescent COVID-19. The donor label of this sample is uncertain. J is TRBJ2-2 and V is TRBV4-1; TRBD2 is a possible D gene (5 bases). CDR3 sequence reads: CASSQPPRGNTGELFF. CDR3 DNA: TGCGCCAGCAGCCAACCTCCCCGGGGGAACACCGGGGAGCTGTTTTTT.